The rows below give T cell receptor beta chains drawn from one sample of a study of T cell changes during pregnancy in multiple sclerosis. Produced via immunoSEQ multiplex PCR; TCRdb's table is partial and in-frame only. The sample records about 75,000 clones, over 80% being singletons. The source material was CD4+ T cells from peripheral blood mononuclear cells, sampled before pregnancy. These TCRs come from a female donor with multiple sclerosis, enrolled in a pregnancy study. CDR3s include the opening cysteine and the closing phenylalanine or tryptophan. A D gene is named only where the DNA matches it firmly. Size is omitted from some rows. Given values are once, few, many or a class for expanded clones.

clone size	V gene	D gene	J gene	CDR3 protein	CDR3 DNA
NA	TRBV2	TRBD1	TRBJ1-2	CASSDSGQGSNYGYTF	TGTGCCAGCAGTGATTCGGGACAGGGTTCGAACTATGGCTACACCTTC
NA	TRBV4-1	NA	TRBJ2-6	CASSPGEGSGANVLTF	TGCGCCAGCAGCCCAGGGGAGGGTTCTGGGGCCAACGTCCTGACTTTC
NA	TRBV7-2	NA	TRBJ2-2	CASSLVAQGQTPNTGELFF	TGTGCCAGCAGCTTAGTTGCACAGGGTCAAACTCCGAACACCGGGGAGCTGTTTTTT
NA	TRBV10-3	NA	TRBJ2-3	CAIKGDRSTDTQYF	TGTGCCATCAAAGGTGACAGAAGCACAGATACGCAGTATTTT
NA	TRBV11-3	TRBD1	TRBJ2-1	CASSSTGVLNNEQFF	TGTGCCAGCAGCTCGACAGGGGTACTCAACAATGAGCAGTTCTTC
NA	TRBV18	NA	TRBJ2-7	CASSLSGPGVRSYEQYF	TGTGCCAGCTCACTCTCCGGACCGGGGGTTAGGTCCTACGAGCAGTACTTC
NA	TRBV30	TRBD1	TRBJ1-4	CAWSPGTGARGEKLFF	TGTGCCTGGAGTCCAGGCACAGGGGCCCGTGGTGAAAAACTGTTTTTT
NA	TRBV6-1	NA	TRBJ2-1	CASSERFPKVNEQFF	TGTGCCAGCAGTGAGAGGTTTCCAAAGGTAAATGAGCAGTTCTTC
NA	TRBV27	NA	TRBJ1-1	CASSLGRNTEAFF	TGTGCCAGCAGTTTGGGCAGGAACACTGAAGCCTTCTTT
NA	TRBV20-1	NA	TRBJ2-3	CSAIPTDTQYF	TGCAGTGCTATCCCGACAGATACGCAGTATTTT
NA	TRBV10-3	TRBD2	TRBJ2-7	CAISGGSVYEQYF	TGTGCCATCAGTGGCGGGAGCGTATACGAGCAGTACTTC
NA	TRBV28	NA	TRBJ2-6	CASSLLQTGANVLTF	TGTGCCAGCAGTTTATTACAGACTGGGGCCAACGTCCTGACTTTC
NA	TRBV7-7	TRBD2	TRBJ2-2	CASSPGLAGNGELFF	TGTGCCAGCAGCCCAGGACTAGCGGGGAACGGGGAGCTGTTTTTT
NA	TRBV9	TRBD1	TRBJ1-4	CASSPRDSSWEKLFF	TGTGCCAGCAGCCCCAGGGACAGCTCTTGGGAAAAACTGTTTTTT
NA	TRBV2	NA	TRBJ1-6	CASKPTETNSPLHF	TGTGCCAGCAAACCGACAGAGACAAATTCACCCCTCCACTTT
NA	TRBV4-3	NA	TRBJ1-4	CASSQDPLNGGKLFF	TGCGCCAGCAGCCAAGACCCCCTGAACGGAGGAAAACTGTTTTTT
few	TRBV18	NA	TRBJ1-5	CASSPSSSQPQHF	TGTGCCAGCTCCCCGTCAAGTAGTCAGCCCCAGCATTTT
NA	TRBV7-2	TRBD2	TRBJ2-5	CASSNRVSGGVGETQYF	TGTGCCAGCAGCAACCGGGTGTCGGGGGGGGTAGGGGAGACCCAGTACTTC
few	TRBV4-1	NA	TRBJ1-2	CASSQEAQSNYGYTF	TGCGCCAGCAGCCAAGAGGCACAGTCTAACTATGGCTACACCTTC
once	TRBV14	NA	TRBJ2-1	CASSPETAQGYNEQFF	TGTGCCAGCAGCCCCGAGACAGCCCAGGGATATAATGAGCAGTTCTTC
NA	TRBV30	NA	TRBJ1-2	CAWSVRQGFSSGYTF	TGTGCCTGGAGTGTCCGTCAGGGTTTTTCTAGTGGCTACACCTTC
NA	TRBV5-1	NA	TRBJ2-5	CASSVETGSETQYF	TGCGCCAGCAGCGTTGAAACAGGTTCGGAGACCCAGTACTTC
NA	TRBV6-1	TRBD1	TRBJ1-6	CASSAQGGNSPLHF	TGTGCCAGCAGTGCACAGGGGGGGAATTCACCCCTCCACTTT
NA	TRBV6-6	TRBD1	TRBJ2-7	CASSHGTGGKSEQYF	TGTGCCAGCAGCCACGGGACAGGGGGTAAGTCCGAGCAGTACTTC
NA	TRBV7-8	TRBD2	TRBJ2-7	CASSFVSGSKSTYEQYF	TGTGCCAGCAGCTTCGTGAGCGGGAGTAAATCCACCTACGAGCAGTACTTC
NA	TRBV28	NA	TRBJ2-7	CASSLPGYEQYF	TGTGCCAGCAGTTTACCCGGTTACGAGCAGTACTTC
NA	TRBV28	NA	TRBJ1-2	CASNTNYGYTF	TGTGCCAGCAATACTAACTATGGCTACACCTTC
NA	TRBV11-3	TRBD2	TRBJ2-1	CASSPLAAFYNEQFF	TGTGCCAGCAGCCCTCTAGCGGCCTTTTACAATGAGCAGTTCTTC
NA	TRBV18	NA	TRBJ1-5	CASSPGGNSNQPQHF	TGTGCCAGCTCACCAGGAGGTAATAGCAATCAGCCCCAGCATTTT
NA	TRBV4-1	NA	TRBJ1-3	CASSQVGRVGNTIYF	TGCGCCAGCAGCCAAGTCGGCAGGGTAGGAAACACCATATATTTT
many	TRBV4-3	NA	TRBJ1-1	CASSQGRNTEAFF	TGCGCCAGCAGCCAAGGCAGGAACACTGAAGCTTTCTTT
NA	TRBV5-1	NA	TRBJ1-1	CASSPSRGNTEAFF	TGCGCCAGCAGTCCGAGTCGGGGGAACACTGAAGCTTTCTTT
NA	TRBV5-4	TRBD2	TRBJ2-2	CASSLPGLANTGELFF	TGTGCCAGCAGCTTACCGGGACTAGCGAACACCGGGGAGCTGTTTTTT